These 22 T cell receptor beta chains share one sample of origin, sequenced in a study of cytomegalovirus exposure and HLA in healthy donors. The method was immunoSEQ multiplex PCR; TCRdb's version includes in-frame clones alone and lacks a portion of them. The sample shows about 65,000 clones, about 91% of them seen only once. Specimen: PBMCs. These receptors were taken from a woman in her late teens or twenties in good health and CMV-seronegative.

The V call is TRBV5-1, the J call TRBJ1-5; tentative D call: TRBD1 (5 bases). V lost 1 base, J lost 7 bases, and 12 bases lay in between. Germline CDR1 SGHRS, CDR2 YFSETQ. This CDR3 spans 14 amino acids. CDR3 coding DNA: TGCGCCAGCAGCTTGTCAGGGTTAGAGCAGCCCCAGCATTTT. Protein sequence: CASSLSGLEQPQHF.

The chain recombines TRBV28 with TRBJ2-5; D unclear. Germline V gene data show CDR1 as MDHEN and CDR2 as SYDVKM. Trimming cost V 7 bases and J 2 bases, with 11 bases left between them. The CDR3 sequence is 13 residues long. The CDR3 coding sequence is TGTGCCAGCAACGTCTTACTTCAAGAGACCCAGTACTTC. It codes for CASNVLLQETQYF.

This chain's CDR3 is CASSSTQGRIPYGYTF. DNA of the CDR3: TGTGCCAGCAGTTCCACACAGGGGAGGATCCCTTATGGCTACACCTTC. This sequence joins TRBV28 and TRBJ1-2, with 7 bases lining up with TRBD1. V was pared by 4 bases and J by 5 bases, with 13 bases of the junction left unmatched. The CDR3 spans 16 residues. Germline-derived CDR1 and CDR2 are MDHEN and SYDVKM.

The genes are TRBV18 and TRBJ1-4, with D maybe TRBD1 (6 bases). CDR1 is KGHSH, CDR2 LQKENI, per germline. V was cut by 2 bases and J by 8 bases, with 15 bases left in between. This CDR3 spans 15 amino acids. The CDR3 sequence: CASSPAKGGSEKLFF. For the CDR3, the DNA is TGTGCCAGCTCACCAGCTAAAGGGGGTTCGGAAAAACTGTTTTTT.

The genes are TRBV9 and TRBJ1-2, with D unresolved. The CDR3 sequence is 13 residues long. The germline V gene has CDR1 SGDLS and CDR2 YYNGEE. V was trimmed by 1 base and J by 4 bases, leaving 8 bases between them. DNA of the CDR3: TGTGCCAGCAGCGTAACAGAGATCTATGGCTACACCTTC. Translation: CASSVTEIYGYTF.

This clone was seen more than once but under ten times. This sequence joins TRBV27 and TRBJ1-2; tentatively, D is TRBD1 (5 bases). Germline CDR1 and CDR2: MNHEY and SMNVEV (reference sequence). Deletions cut 1 base from V and 8 bases from J, with 11 bases between. There are 13 residues in the CDR3. The CDR3 spells CASSLFAGQGYTF. The CDR3 DNA follows: TGTGCCAGCAGTTTATTCGCAGGGCAGGGCTACACCTTC.

The J gene is TRBJ1-2, the V gene TRBV15, with 8 bases fitting TRBD1. The CDR3 consists of 14 residues. Per the germline V gene, CDR1 is LNHNV and CDR2 is YYDKDF (reference sequence). V trimming: 3 bases; J trimming: 3 bases; junction bases outside the gene matches: 3. The CDR3 reads CATSSTGGDYGYTF. Written as DNA, the CDR3 is TGTGCCACCAGCAGTACAGGGGGGGACTATGGCTACACCTTC.

This chain joins TRBV28 and TRBJ2-6, with D perhaps TRBD1 (6 bases). The CDR3 extends over 15 amino acids. Trimming removed 4 bases at V and 4 bases at J, with 11 bases between. The germline CDR1 and CDR2 sequences are MDHEN and SYDVKM. Here the CDR3 DNA reads TGTGCCAGCAGTTCCATCGGGACAGGGGCCAACGTCCTGACTTTC. This gives the protein CASSSIGTGANVLTF.

This sequence joins TRBV6-1 and TRBJ1-1; 7 nucleotides agree with TRBD1. This CDR3 contains 14 residues. V shed 7 bases and J 10 bases; nucleotides not matched to a gene: 15. Germline loops: CDR1 MNHNS, CDR2 SASEGT. The CDR3 coding sequence is TGTGCCAGCAAAACAGGGGCGACGGTGTTTATAGCTTTCTTT. It encodes CASKTGATVFIAFF.

V gene TRBV28 combines with J gene TRBJ2-5; D perhaps matches TRBD2 (5 bases). V shed 6 bases and J shed 3 bases, with 23 bases lying between them. The CDR3 consists of 17 residues. Germline V gene sequence: CDR1 MDHEN, CDR2 SYDVKM. The CDR3 protein is CASSSHPRAEQKETQYF. The CDR3 DNA reads TGTGCCAGCAGCTCTCACCCTCGAGCGGAGCAAAAAGAGACCCAGTACTTC.

The CDR3 nucleotides are TGTGCCAGCAGATCACCTGGGGGGGACACTGAAGCTTTCTTT. Translated: CASRSPGGDTEAFF. The rearrangement uses TRBV28 and TRBJ1-1; possible D gene TRBD1, 5 bases. V was trimmed by 6 bases and J by 3 bases, leaving 14 bases between them. The CDR3 is 14 amino acids. Germline lookup yields CDR1 MDHEN and CDR2 SYDVKM.

This chain connects TRBV5-1 to TRBJ2-1, with 11 bases fitting TRBD2. The CDR3 is made up of 18 amino acids. With 5 bases clipped from V and 3 bases from J, the junction kept 13 bases outside the gene matches. Germline CDR1 is SGHRS and CDR2 is YFSETQ. CDR3 DNA: TGCGCCAGCAGTCGCAAACCCGGGACTAGCGGAGACTACAATGAGCAGTTCTTC. It is translated as CASSRKPGTSGDYNEQFF.

The V gene is TRBV5-5, the J gene TRBJ2-7, with TRBD1 matching 12 bases. The V and J ends lost 2 bases and 5 bases, in that order; junction bases with no gene match: 11. The CDR3 sequence is 17 residues long. Germline V CDR1 and CDR2: SGHKS, YYEKEE (reference sequence). Here the CDR3 reads CASSLTRPGQGAHEQYF. In DNA, the CDR3 is TGTGCCAGCAGCTTAACTAGACCGGGACAGGGGGCCCACGAGCAGTACTTC. Variable domain in full (rest from reference TRBV5-5 and TRBJ2-7): DAGVTQSPTHLIKTRGQQVTLRCSPISGHKSVSWYQQVLGQGPQFIFQYYEKEERGRGNFPDRFSARQFPNYSSELNVNALLLGDSALYLCASSLTRPGQGAHEQYFGPGTRLTVT.

This clone was seen once. The chain combines TRBV2 with TRBJ1-1; no clear D. In germline, CDR1 is SNHLY, CDR2 FYNNEI. The CDR3 length is 15 residues. Trimming shortened V by 4 bases and J by 4 bases, and 16 bases separated the two germline ends. DNA for the CDR3: TGTGCCAGCAGTGGAGTTTGGGTCGGGAGCACTGAAGCTTTCTTT. It codes for CASSGVWVGSTEAFF.

The gene calls are TRBV5-1 and TRBJ2-6, with D maybe TRBD1 (5 bases). Germline-derived CDR1 and CDR2 are SGHRS and YFSETQ. V was cut by 1 base and J by 0 bases, with 5 bases left in between. The CDR3 runs to 15 residues. CDR3 sequence reads: CASSLQGSGANVLTF. The CDR3 nucleotides are TGCGCCAGCAGCTTGCAGGGCTCTGGGGCCAACGTCCTGACTTTC.

The chain combines TRBV19 with TRBJ1-2; D perhaps matches TRBD1 (6 bases). The CDR3 sequence is 13 residues long. Germline CDR1 LNHDA, CDR2 SQIVND (reference sequence). V gave up 4 bases and J gave up 3 bases, with 9 bases separating them. The CDR3 protein is CASSTDRYYGYTF. The CDR3 DNA reads TGTGCCAGTAGTACGGACAGATACTATGGCTACACCTTC.

The chain employs TRBV14 and TRBJ2-3; the D gene is possibly TRBD2 (6 bases). The CDR3 length is 16 residues. V was pared by 0 bases and J by 2 bases, with 12 bases between. Germline V CDR1 and CDR2: SGHDN, FVKESK. The CDR3: CASSQEEGYYTDTQYF. The DNA for the CDR3 is TGTGCCAGCAGCCAAGAGGAGGGTTACTACACAGATACGCAGTATTTT.

This chain links TRBV21-1 with TRBJ1-5. TRBV21-1 is tagged as a pseudogene. The CDR3 length is 17 residues. CDR3 amino acids: CASDGDLFPRKDQPQHF. The DNA of the CDR3 is TGTGCCAGCGACGGGGATCTATTCCCACGGAAGGATCAGCCCCAGCATTTT.

This clone occurred once. This CDR3 reads CASSPPVDRSDTQYF. Here the CDR3 DNA reads TGTGCCAGCTCACCACCGGTGGACAGATCAGATACGCAGTATTTT. V and J are TRBV18 and TRBJ2-3; perhaps TRBD1 as D (6 bases). The CDR3 runs 15 residues. V shed 0 bases and J shed 4 bases, with 11 bases lying between them. The germline V gene has CDR1 KGHSH and CDR2 LQKENI.

V and J are TRBV4-3 and TRBJ2-5; a possible D gene is TRBD1 (5 bases). Trimming cost V 0 bases and J 2 bases, with 13 bases left between them. Germline values: CDR1 LGHNA, CDR2 YSLEER. The CDR3 totals 16 residues. CDR3 in amino acids: CASSQDLDSWQETQYF. The CDR3 nucleotides are TGCGCCAGCAGCCAAGATCTCGACAGCTGGCAAGAGACCCAGTACTTC.

J is TRBJ1-1 and V is TRBV28, with D possibly matching TRBD1 (5 bases). Germline V lookup: CDR1 MDHEN, CDR2 SYDVKM. Trimming pared 6 bases from V and 7 bases from J, leaving 9 bases between. The CDR3 runs 11 residues. The CDR3: CASRGLDEAFF. In DNA form, the CDR3 reads TGTGCCAGCAGGGGGCTTGATGAAGCTTTCTTT.

The CDR3 protein is CASREGLNSGNTIYF. In DNA, the CDR3 is TGTGCCAGCAGAGAGGGACTGAACTCTGGAAACACCATATATTTT. The rearrangement links TRBV6-5 to TRBJ1-3, with D perhaps TRBD1 (5 bases). Germline V gene data show CDR1 as MNHEY and CDR2 as SVGAGI. The CDR3 is 15 amino acids. Trimming pared 6 bases from V and 0 bases from J, leaving 12 bases between.